These 13 T cell receptor beta chains share one sample of origin, sequenced in a study of T cell repertoires in ileal Crohn's disease. Assay used: immunoSEQ multiplex PCR; TCRdb lists only in-frame clones, some missing. The table includes some 10,000 clones, approximately 81% detected once. Time point: neoterminal ileum biopsy at postoperative endoscopy, about 6 months after surgery. Input material: ileal tissue. These receptors all stem from an adult with Crohn's disease.

This sequence joins TRBV6-5 and TRBJ1-5; D is perhaps TRBD1 (5 bases). The CDR3 has 14 residues. Trimming cost V 5 bases and J 1 base, with 9 bases left between them. The germline gives CDR1 MNHEY, CDR2 SVGAGI. The CDR3 reads CASSRRQSNQPQHF. Here the CDR3 DNA reads TGTGCCAGCAGTCGGAGACAGAGCAATCAGCCCCAGCATTTT.

The rearrangement joins TRBV5-4 to TRBJ2-3, with D possibly TRBD2 on 5 matching bases. This CDR3 is built from 14 residues. Trimming took off 2 bases at V and 9 bases at J, with 16 bases between the two ends. CDR1 is SGHNT, CDR2 YYREEE, per germline (reference sequence). CDR3 residues: CASSLAASRGTQYF. For the CDR3, the DNA is TGTGCCAGCAGCTTAGCGGCATCTCGGGGAACGCAGTATTTT.

The chain carries TRBV29-1 and TRBJ2-5; weak D call: TRBD2 (5 bases). The CDR3 is made up of 14 amino acids. The germline gives CDR1 SQVTM, CDR2 ANQGSEA. Between the trimmed V and J ends, which lost 4 bases and 3 bases, there was a span of 15 bases. The CDR3 spells CSVVSGQRKETQYF. The CDR3 DNA reads TGCAGCGTTGTTTCTGGGCAGCGGAAAGAGACCCAGTACTTC.

This rearrangement joins TRBV7-3 to TRBJ2-3, with 11 bases identical to TRBD2. Trimming cost V 1 base and J 6 bases; bases outside gene matches: 6. The CDR3 extends over 16 amino acids. CDR1 and CDR2 (germline): SGHTA, FQGTGA. This CDR3 is CASSLMSSGRRDTQYF. CDR3 nucleotide sequence: TGTGCCAGCAGCTTAATGTCTAGCGGGAGGAGGGATACGCAGTATTTT.

The rearrangement links TRBV21-1 to TRBJ2-7; TRBD1, the D gene given by the table, was not confirmed from the DNA. TRBV21-1 represents a pseudogene. This CDR3 comprises 14 residues. The CDR3 is CASSSRDRDHEQYF. Written as DNA, the CDR3 is TGTGCCAGCAGCTCCCGGGACAGGGACCACGAGCAGTACTTC.

The chain is built from TRBV28 and TRBJ1-2, with 9 bases lining up with TRBD1. V lost 5 bases to trimming and J lost 12 bases; unmatched junction nucleotides: 7. Germline loops: CDR1 MDHEN, CDR2 SYDVKM. The CDR3 extends over 12 amino acids. The chain's CDR3 is CASSAQGAGDTF. The CDR3 DNA is TGTGCCAGCAGTGCACAGGGGGCTGGGGACACCTTC.

V usage is TRBV7-9 and J usage is TRBJ2-1; D is ambiguous. The V and J ends lost 1 base and 6 bases respectively, with 7 bases between them. The CDR3 contains 13 residues. CDR1 and CDR2 (germline): SEHNR, FQNEAQ (reference sequence). CDR3 DNA: TGTGCCAGCAGCTTAGGCGTTGGCAATGAGCAGTTCTTC. This translates into CASSLGVGNEQFF.

In the case of this clone: Other DNA sequences in this specimen translate into the identical CDR3. The chain joins TRBV27 to TRBJ2-3, with 9 nucleotides matching TRBD1. Germline CDR1 reads MNHEY; CDR2 reads SMNVEV (reference sequence). V shed 3 bases, J shed 3 bases, and the junction held 10 bases outside the gene matches. The CDR3 has 17 amino acids. In DNA, the CDR3 is TGTGCCAGCAGTTTTCTTCTAACAGGGGGCGAGACAGATACGCAGTATTTT. Its protein product is CASSFLLTGGETDTQYF.

This clone has just one count. The chain links TRBV5-1 to TRBJ2-3; a weak D match, TRBD1 (7 bases). V was cut by 3 bases and J by 5 bases, with 16 bases left in between. Germline CDR1 and CDR2: SGHRS and YFSETQ. This CDR3 is 15 amino acids long. The CDR3 DNA is TGCGCCAGCAGCTGGAGGGGGCCCGAGGTAGATACGCAGTATTTT. This sequence encodes CASSWRGPEVDTQYF.

This chain joins TRBV5-7 and TRBJ1-1, with TRBD1 as a possible D gene (5 bases). TRBV5-7 is classed as an ORF, of uncertain function. With 2 bases removed from V and 0 bases from J, the gap between germline ends came to 11 bases. This CDR3 has 15 amino acids. In DNA form, the CDR3 reads TGTGCCAGCAGCTTAGTAGGGACTCTGAACACTGAAGCTTTCTTT. This gives the protein CASSLVGTLNTEAFF.

For the CDR3, the DNA is TGTGCCAGCAGCGTGGGGATCACGGGAGTGGCAGATACGCAGTATTTT. Its protein product is CASSVGITGVADTQYF. The chain carries TRBV9 and TRBJ2-3, with D perhaps TRBD2 (6 bases). Trimming left V 2 bases short and J 4 bases short, with 17 bases between. Per germline, CDR1 SGDLS and CDR2 YYNGEE. The CDR3 sequence is 16 residues long. Complete variable domain (other parts from reference TRBV9 and TRBJ2-3): DSGVTQTPKHLITATGQRVTLRCSPRSGDLSVYWYQQSLDQGLQFLIQYYNGEERAKGNILERFSAQQFPDLHSELNLSSLELGDSALYFCASSVGITGVADTQYFGPGTRLTVL.

This clone was seen once. V gene TRBV28 combines with J gene TRBJ1-2, with TRBD1 as a possible D gene (6 bases). Between the trimmed V and J ends, which lost 8 bases and 3 bases, there was a span of 25 bases. Germline V lookup: CDR1 MDHEN, CDR2 SYDVKM. The CDR3 contains 17 residues. The CDR3 DNA sequence: TGTGCCAGCGGTAGACACGCGGGGGGCAAGTATGACTATGGCTACACCTTC. Protein product: CASGRHAGGKYDYGYTF.

V and J are TRBV25-1 and TRBJ1-6; 8 nucleotides align to TRBD1. V was pared by 8 bases and J by 11 bases, with 23 bases of the junction left unmatched. The CDR3 runs 18 residues. Germline lookup yields CDR1 MGHDK and CDR2 SYGVNS. CDR3 DNA sequence: TGTGCCAGCCGCGGTATGGGGGGTCGCAGGGGGCGGTCTGCACCCCTCCACTTT. Amino acid sequence: CASRGMGGRRGRSAPLHF.